Below are 27 T cell receptor beta chains sequenced from a single sample in a study of spatial heterogeneity in lung cancer (dated by TCRdb to about 2019). The time point tag for this specimen amounts to: blood at routine non-recurrence follow-up after resection. Without any cell sorting, TCR sequencing was performed on whole RNA extracted either from tumor and nontumor lung tissue or from cryopreserved PBMC samples. Library preparation employed 5' RACE. The instrument was a NextSeq 500. The public reads were reanalyzed by TCRdb: fastp trimming at Q25, MiXCR alignment, in-frame beta chains only. Each entry is one CDR3 protein sequence, shown with its most common DNA and genes. In this sample the table shows around 120,000 distinct CDR3 sequences, 9% to 15% of which occur a single time. The ten largest make up about 15% of the sample. This specimen was PBMCs, taken at follow-up. These receptors all come from a male donor with early-stage non-small cell lung cancer.

This clonotype has at least ten counts. The gene calls are TRBV5-5 and TRBJ2-3, with D hard to call. Germline V lookup: CDR1 SGHKS, CDR2 YYEKEE (reference sequence). The CDR3 covers 17 residues. Trimming took off 0 bases at V and 1 base at J, with 15 bases between the two ends. Written as DNA, the CDR3 is TGTGCCAGCAGCTTGGTCCCCCTGGGGTTAGGCACAGATACGCAGTATTTT. Protein: CASSLVPLGLGTDTQYF.

This clonotype was recorded at least ten times. The rearrangement uses TRBV28 and TRBJ2-7, with TRBD1 matching over 7 bases. V lost 7 bases to trimming and J lost 6 bases; unmatched junction nucleotides: 9. This CDR3 is built from 13 residues. Germline V CDR1 and CDR2: MDHEN, SYDVKM. The CDR3 sequence: CASTRQGSGEQYF. CDR3 in DNA: TGTGCCAGCACCAGACAGGGTTCAGGCGAGCAGTACTTC.

This clonotype showed up just a few times. The V call is TRBV10-3, the J call TRBJ2-6, with 11 bases that match TRBD1. V gave up 4 bases and J gave up 2 bases; unmatched junction bases: 4. This CDR3 has 17 residues. Germline V gives CDR1 ENHRY, CDR2 SYGVKD. CDR3 sequence: CAISGPGQGAGANVLTF. CDR3 nucleotides: TGTGCCATCAGTGGCCCGGGACAGGGGGCTGGGGCCAACGTCCTGACTTTC.

At least ten counts were recorded for this clonotype. The chain carries TRBV7-9 and TRBJ1-3, with D uncertain. The germline V and J ends were trimmed by 1 base and 4 bases, with 8 bases remaining between them. The CDR3 sequence is 14 residues long. Germline V gene sequence: CDR1 SEHNR, CDR2 FQNEAQ (reference sequence). The CDR3 spells CASSLGRYGNTIYF. The DNA for the CDR3 is TGTGCCAGCAGCTTAGGCCGATACGGAAACACCATATATTTT.

This chain connects TRBV7-2 to TRBJ2-2; 10 positions agree with TRBD2. With V trimmed by 6 bases and J by 2 bases, 9 bases remained unmatched. The CDR3 extends over 17 amino acids. Germline CDR1 and CDR2: SGHTA and FQGNSA. Written as DNA, the CDR3 is TGTGCCAGCAGTTCCCGGCTAGCGGGGGCAAACACCGGGGAGCTGTTTTTT. It is translated as CASSSRLAGANTGELFF.

The chain carries TRBV4-2 and TRBJ1-4; TRBD1 matches 7 bases. CDR3 length equals 14 residues. Germline-derived CDR1 and CDR2 are LGHNA and YNFKEQ. The J segment lost 5 bases and the V segment lost 1 base, leaving 1 base of the junction unmatched. The CDR3 DNA reads TGTGCCAGCAGCCAAGCAGGGGGAAATGAAAAACTGTTTTTT. Translated, it gives CASSQAGGNEKLFF.

The J gene is TRBJ2-1, the V gene TRBV12-3 or TRBV12-4, with TRBD1 as a possible D gene (6 bases). V dropped 3 bases and J dropped 7 bases, with 16 bases sitting between them. CDR3 length equals 15 residues. The CDR3 nucleotides are TGTGCCAGCAGTTTGGACAGTACCTGGGCGAATGAGCAGTTCTTC. It yields the protein CASSLDSTWANEQFF.

This clonotype occurred a few times. The chain recombines TRBV27 with TRBJ2-7, with D perhaps matching TRBD1 (5 bases). The V end lost 0 bases, the J end lost 5 bases, and 8 bases lay between the germline ends. The CDR3 is 13 amino acids. The V gene's germline CDR1 is MNHEY and CDR2 SMNVEV (reference sequence). The CDR3 is CASSLSQGNEQYF. For the CDR3, the DNA is TGTGCCAGCAGTTTATCGCAGGGTAACGAGCAGTACTTC.

In this sample, this clonotype turned up a few times. The chain employs TRBV25-1 and TRBJ1-1; D is undetermined. CDR1 and CDR2 (germline): MGHDK, SYGVNS. V was shortened by 6 bases and J by 4 bases, with 15 bases between the two germline ends. The CDR3 runs 14 residues. The CDR3 is CASRGGPEVTEAFF. The CDR3 region has the DNA TGTGCCAGCAGGGGAGGACCCGAGGTCACTGAAGCTTTCTTT.

This clonotype was detected only a few times. The chain has TRBV11-2 and TRBJ2-3, with 11 bases identical to TRBD2. Germline V gene sequence: CDR1 SGHAT, CDR2 FQNNGV. The J segment lost 2 bases and the V segment lost 4 bases, leaving 8 bases of the junction unmatched. There are 17 residues in the CDR3. CDR3 region: CASSSLMTSGITDTQYF. As DNA, the CDR3 is TGTGCCAGCAGCTCGCTGATGACTAGCGGGATCACAGATACGCAGTATTTT.

The chain uses TRBV9 and TRBJ2-2; D remains unclear. Looked up from germline, CDR1 is SGDLS and CDR2 is YYNGEE. The length of the CDR3 is 14 residues. V was shortened by 3 bases and J by 7 bases, with 13 bases between the two germline ends. The CDR3 protein is CASSAQTVGGELFF. In nucleotides, the CDR3 is TGTGCCAGCAGCGCTCAAACGGTGGGCGGGGAGCTGTTTTTT. The full variable domain, completed using reference TRBV9 and TRBJ2-2, is DSGVTQTPKHLITATGQRVTLRCSPRSGDLSVYWYQQSLDQGLQFLIQYYNGEERAKGNILERFSAQQFPDLHSELNLSSLELGDSALYFCASSAQTVGGELFFGEGSRLTVL.

The table lists this clonotype with many counts. The chain couples TRBV20-1 to TRBJ1-5; no clear D gene. Looked up from germline, CDR1 is DFQATT and CDR2 is SNEGSKA (reference sequence). This CDR3 contains 15 residues. The V and J ends lost 7 bases and 0 bases respectively, with 16 bases between them. Written as DNA, the CDR3 is TGCAGTGTTCAGGCGGATGAGTATAGCAATCAGCCCCAGCATTTT. Residues: CSVQADEYSNQPQHF.

This clonotype came up many times. The chain carries TRBV6-6 and TRBJ2-6; D is unresolved. The CDR3 totals 13 residues. Per germline, CDR1 MNHNY and CDR2 SVGAGI (reference sequence). V lost 3 bases, J lost 4 bases, and 4 bases lay in between. In DNA form, the CDR3 reads TGTGCCAGCAGTTATCCCGGGGCCAACGTCCTGACTTTC. Amino acid sequence: CASSYPGANVLTF.

This clonotype came up a few times. At one end, the junction sequence differs from germline, possibly due to a read error. This chain connects TRBV4-2 to TRBJ1-4, with D uncertain. In germline, CDR1 is LGHNA, CDR2 YNFKEQ. This CDR3 spans 16 amino acids. The CDR3 sequence is CASSQGPGGTNKKLFF. The CDR3 bases are TGTGCCAGCAGCCAAGGTCCGGGTGGCACTAATAAAAAACTGTTTTTT.

The chain combines TRBV4-3 with TRBJ2-1; no clear D. From germline, CDR1 is LGHNA and CDR2 YSLEER. V was cut by 2 bases and J by 1 base, with 12 bases left in between. This CDR3 spans 16 amino acids. The CDR3 spells CASSQSTRGSYNEQFF. In DNA form, the CDR3 reads TGCGCCAGCAGCCAATCGACACGAGGTTCCTACAATGAGCAGTTCTTC.

The rearrangement links TRBV14 to TRBJ2-2; TRBD1 matches at 7 bases. The germline V gene encodes CDR1 SGHDN and CDR2 FVKESK. With V trimmed by 4 bases and J by 0 bases, 8 bases remained unmatched. CDR3 length: 17 residues. The CDR3 DNA sequence: TGTGCCAGCAGCCCCTTTTCGGGGACAGCGAACACCGGGGAGCTGTTTTTT. Encoded protein: CASSPFSGTANTGELFF.

The chain uses TRBV7-8 and TRBJ1-4; tentatively, D is TRBD1 (6 bases). There are 15 residues in the CDR3. V lost 4 bases and J 6 bases, leaving 15 bases between the germline ends. Germline CDR1 and CDR2: SGHVS and FQNEAQ. The CDR3 DNA reads TGTGCCAGCAGCTCGTCAGGGGCTAGGCATGAAAAACTGTTTTTT. Its translation: CASSSSGARHEKLFF.

Many counts were recorded for this clonotype. The chain employs TRBV5-6 and TRBJ1-2; D not resolved. The V end was cut by 3 bases, the J end by 8 bases, with 14 bases between. This CDR3 has 13 amino acids. Germline-derived CDR1 and CDR2 are SGHDT and YYEEEE. Here the CDR3 reads CASSYPAFDGYTF. For the CDR3, the DNA is TGTGCCAGCAGCTACCCCGCCTTTGACGGCTACACCTTC.

The V gene is TRBV29-1, the J gene TRBJ1-4; D is ambiguous. From germline, CDR1 is SQVTM and CDR2 ANQGSEA. Trimming shortened V by 6 bases and J by 8 bases, and 19 bases separated the two germline ends. This CDR3 is built from 14 residues. This CDR3 reads CSVRGSENGEKLFF. The CDR3 DNA sequence: TGCAGCGTCCGGGGATCCGAGAACGGAGAAAAACTGTTTTTT.

The chain uses TRBV5-1 and TRBJ2-3, with 9 nucleotides matching TRBD1. The CDR3 loop spans 15 amino acids. V lost 2 bases to trimming and J lost 2 bases; unmatched junction nucleotides: 3. Germline assignment: CDR1 SGHRS and CDR2 YFSETQ. The CDR3 loop is CASSFGQGTTDTQYF. CDR3 nucleotides: TGCGCCAGCAGCTTTGGACAGGGGACCACAGATACGCAGTATTTT. Variable domain in full (rest from reference TRBV5-1 and TRBJ2-3): KAGVTQTPRYLIKTRGQQVTLSCSPISGHRSVSWYQQTPGQGLQFLFEYFSETQRNKGNFPGRFSGRQFSNSRSEMNVSTLELGDSALYLCASSFGQGTTDTQYFGPGTRLTVL.

DNA for the CDR3: TGTGCCAGCAGCCAAGTTGGAAGGAGCTCCTACGAGCAGTACTTC. The encoded protein is CASSQVGRSSYEQYF. The genes are TRBV3-1 and TRBJ2-7, with unresolved D. The V gene's germline CDR1 is LGHDT and CDR2 YNNKEL (reference sequence). V was trimmed by 1 base and J by 0 bases, leaving 10 bases between them. This CDR3 spans 15 amino acids.

Only a few counts were recorded for this clonotype. The chain carries TRBV21-1 and TRBJ1-2; TRBD1, the table's D call, was not compared with the DNA. TRBV21-1 is a pseudogene locus. The CDR3 sequence is 16 residues long. CDR3 in amino acids: CASSKVSDCPLCGYTF. The CDR3 DNA follows: TGTGCCAGCAGCAAAGTTTCAGACTGCCCCCTATGTGGCTACACCTTC.

This clonotype showed up many times. The gene calls are TRBV29-1 and TRBJ2-2; 8 nucleotides line up with TRBD2. Unmatched junction bases numbered 3, after V lost 6 bases and J lost 3 bases. This CDR3 has 13 residues. Germline V gene sequence: CDR1 SQVTM, CDR2 ANQGSEA. CDR3 DNA sequence: TGCAGCGTAAGAGCGGGGGACACCGGGGAGCTGTTTTTT. Translation gives CSVRAGDTGELFF.

There are a few counts of this clonotype. The chain has TRBV27 and TRBJ1-1, with a weak D call TRBD1 (5 bases). Trimming removed 3 bases from V and 0 bases from J, with 11 bases in between. The CDR3 sequence is 15 residues long. Germline CDR1 MNHEY, CDR2 SMNVEV (reference sequence). CDR3 in DNA: TGTGCCAGCAGTTTGGGGCAGATAATGAACACTGAAGCTTTCTTT. This gives the protein CASSLGQIMNTEAFF.

The CDR3 region is CVSGVKETQYF. The CDR3 nucleotides are TGTGTCAGTGGAGTGAAGGAGACCCAGTACTTC. This rearrangement joins TRBV2 to TRBJ2-5; the D is unclear. The CDR3 length is 11 residues. The germline CDR1 and CDR2 sequences are SNHLY and FYNNEI.

Note on this clonotype: A read error is possible here, since a much larger clone lies one base away. The V call is TRBV7-2, the J call TRBJ2-3; no definite D call. CDR3 length: 15 residues. Germline CDR1 is SGHTA and CDR2 is FQGNSA. V lost 2 bases, J lost 4 bases, and 13 bases lay in between. CDR3 sequence (DNA): TGTGCCAGCAGCTTACCGCAAGGGCAGGCAGATACGCAGTATTTT. It is translated as CASSLPQGQADTQYF.

This clonotype was seen at least ten times. CDR3 residues: CASSVGQGAGTEAFF. CDR3 nucleotide sequence: TGTGCCAGCAGCGTAGGACAGGGGGCAGGGACTGAAGCTTTCTTT. This chain connects TRBV9 to TRBJ1-1; 10 bases fit TRBD1. This CDR3 is 15 amino acids long. V dropped 0 bases and J dropped 5; count of bases not matched to a gene: 4. Per the germline V gene, CDR1 is SGDLS and CDR2 is YYNGEE.